This T cell receptor (beta chain) was found in a study of beta chain features in type 1 diabetes. As for the study in general: The patients were much like the healthy donors in age, gender and cell yields.

Trimming took 3 bases from V and 2 from J, leaving 1 base between them. Per the germline V gene, CDR1 is GTSNPN and CDR2 is SVGIG (reference sequence). The CDR3 spans 11 residues. Overall study findings and caveats: There were fewer insertions and more deletions at the VDJ junctions of type 1 diabetes patients. Sequencing the cDNA could make cells with high TCR expression show up more than they should.

For this clone: Antigen unknown. A read error may be the cause here, since a much bigger clone is one base away. The sample carries other DNA sequences with the same CDR3.

Every bit of the isolated RNA underwent reverse transcription, so sequencing read expressed TCRB transcripts. The method was immunoSEQ multiplex PCR; TCRdb's version includes in-frame clones alone and lacks a portion of them. Altogether 200,000 to 250,000 clones are present, 27% being singletons, with the ten largest covering about 3.9%. The TCR was taken from a man aged 25 to 40 in good health. The gene calls are TRBV30 and TRBJ2-2, with no clear D. The sequenced material came from central memory CD4+ T cells from blood. CDR3 DNA: TGTGCCTGGAGAAACACCGGGGAGCTGTTTTTT. Residues: CAWRNTGELFF.